The 15 T cell receptor beta chains reported below all come from one sample, sequenced in a study of blood T cell repertoires in COVID-19. Assay used: immunoSEQ multiplex PCR; TCRdb lists only in-frame clones, some missing. The table shows 40,000 to 65,000 clones, with about 86% occurring only once. Specimen: peripheral blood. Receptors originate from a man between 65 and 85 years old with active COVID-19.

This clone turned up a few times. The chain joins TRBV6-1 to TRBJ1-6; D uncertain. The germline V gene has CDR1 MNHNS and CDR2 SASEGT. The CDR3 spans 15 residues. The V end lost 2 bases, the J end lost 11 bases, and 16 bases lay between the germline ends. This CDR3 is CASSEINGESTPLHF. In DNA, the CDR3 is TGTGCCAGCAGTGAAATTAACGGGGAATCTACACCCCTCCACTTT.

The V gene is TRBV13, the J gene TRBJ2-3; 12 nucleotides align to TRBD2. Germline V gene data show CDR1 as PRHDT and CDR2 as FYEKMQ (reference sequence). The CDR3 runs 16 residues. V lost 6 bases, J lost 3 bases, and 7 bases stayed unmatched. CDR3 DNA sequence: TGTGCCAGCAGTTCGACTAGCGGGGGAGTTACAGATACGCAGTATTTT. This sequence encodes CASSSTSGGVTDTQYF.

The gene calls are TRBV5-1 and TRBJ2-6; D is unresolved. Trimming cost V 6 bases and J 3 bases, with 13 bases left between them. CDR1 is SGHRS, CDR2 YFSETQ, per germline. This CDR3 contains 15 residues. CDR3 DNA sequence: TGCGCCAGCACCAACGGTAATAGTGGGGCCAACGTCCTGACTTTC. Its protein product is CASTNGNSGANVLTF.

The J gene is TRBJ1-2, the V gene TRBV6-6, with TRBD1 as a possible D gene (5 bases). V dropped 5 bases and J dropped 4 bases, with 11 bases sitting between them. This CDR3 contains 13 residues. Germline CDR1 MNHNY, CDR2 SVGAGI (reference sequence). The CDR3 here is CASSADRAYGYTF. Written as DNA, the CDR3 is TGTGCCAGCAGTGCCGACAGAGCCTATGGCTACACCTTC.

The chain links TRBV12-3 or TRBV12-4 to TRBJ2-1, with a possible D match to TRBD1 (5 bases). The CDR3 consists of 13 residues. V shed 10 bases and J shed 8 bases, with 18 bases lying between them. The CDR3 nucleotides are TGTGCCATTTCGCGCCCTAGGGGCCATGAGCAGTTCTTC. Residues: CAISRPRGHEQFF.

The chain recombines TRBV29-1 with TRBJ1-4, with D unclear. Trimming took 7 bases from V and 7 from J, leaving 13 bases between them. Germline V gene data show CDR1 as SQVTM and CDR2 as ANQGSEA. This CDR3 has 12 amino acids. CDR3 nucleotides: TGCAGCGCGCATACCGATAGTGAAAAACTGTTTTTT. Encoded protein: CSAHTDSEKLFF.

The rearrangement joins TRBV7-2 to TRBJ1-6, with 7 bases that match TRBD1. Germline lookup yields CDR1 SGHTA and CDR2 FQGNSA. Trimming at V came to 1 base and at J to 4 bases, leaving 1 base not matched to a gene. There are 15 residues in the CDR3. This CDR3 is CASSLDRGYNSPLHF. The CDR3 coding sequence is TGTGCCAGCAGCTTAGACAGGGGTTATAATTCACCCCTCCACTTT.

The chain is built from TRBV5-4 and TRBJ2-7; D may be TRBD2 (5 bases). This CDR3 spans 13 amino acids. Trimming took off 4 bases at V and 9 bases at J, with 17 bases between the two ends. Germline V CDR1 and CDR2: SGHNT, YYREEE (reference sequence). The CDR3 DNA follows: TGTGCCAGCAGCGGGGAAAAGTTTGGAGGGCAGTACTTC. It is translated as CASSGEKFGGQYF.

The chain carries TRBV5-1 and TRBJ2-7, with D possibly being TRBD1 (5 bases). V lost 2 bases and J 0 bases, leaving 12 bases between the germline ends. The CDR3 runs 15 residues. CDR1 is SGHRS, CDR2 YFSETQ, per germline. CDR3 loop: CASSFTGMNSYEQYF. DNA for the CDR3: TGCGCCAGCAGCTTTACAGGAATGAACTCCTACGAGCAGTACTTC.

This clone was seen just once. Its ends do not fully match the called genes, so a read error is possible. The CDR3 spells CASSWRQGQASNEQYF. The CDR3 DNA is TGCGCCAGCAGCTGGAGGCAGGGACAGGCCTCCAACGAGCAGTACTTC. This rearrangement joins TRBV5-1 to TRBJ2-7; the match to TRBD1 covers 8 bases. The CDR3 runs to 16 residues. Germline loops: CDR1 SGHRS, CDR2 YFSETQ.

This clone was recorded once. The V call is TRBV4-1, the J call TRBJ2-2, with 11 bases lining up with TRBD1. Trimming cost V 5 bases and J 5 bases; bases outside gene matches: 4. There are 15 residues in the CDR3. Germline CDR1 reads MGHRA; CDR2 reads YSYEKL. The CDR3 DNA reads TGCGCCAGCAGCGCCCGGGACAGGGGGACCGGGGAGCTGTTTTTT. The encoded protein is CASSARDRGTGELFF.

The V and J genes are TRBV10-1 and TRBJ1-2; D possibly corresponds to TRBD1 (5 bases). V was cut by 0 bases and J by 8 bases, with 10 bases left in between. CDR1 WNHNN and CDR2 SYGVQD come from the germline V gene (reference sequence). The CDR3 runs to 13 residues. The CDR3 nucleotides read TGCGCCAGCAGTGAGTCCGGTGGGGGGGGCTACACCTTC. Translation: CASSESGGGGYTF.

The chain carries TRBV11-3 and TRBJ2-7; 9 bases align to TRBD1. The CDR3 is 15 residues long. Germline CDR1 SGHNT, CDR2 YENEEA. Trimming at V came to 0 bases and at J to 3 bases, leaving 3 bases not matched to a gene. CDR3 protein: CASSLEGQGHYEQYF. The CDR3 nucleotides read TGTGCCAGCAGCTTAGAGGGACAGGGCCACTACGAGCAGTACTTC. Variable domain in full (rest from reference TRBV11-3 and TRBJ2-7): EAGVVQSPRYKIIEKKQPVAFWCNPISGHNTLYWYLQNLGQGPELLIRYENEEAVDDSQLPKDRFSAERLKGVDSTLKIQPAELGDSAVYLCASSLEGQGHYEQYFGPGTRLTVT.

The chain carries TRBV15 and TRBJ2-5; a weak D match, TRBD1 (5 bases). V dropped 1 base and J dropped 1 base, with 13 bases sitting between them. The germline V gene encodes CDR1 LNHNV and CDR2 YYDKDF (reference sequence). This CDR3 spans 16 amino acids. CDR3 nucleotides: TGTGCCACCAGCAGAGGGACCAGGGCAGGCCAAGAGACCCAGTACTTC. Encoded protein: CATSRGTRAGQETQYF. Using reference TRBV15 and TRBJ2-5 for the parts outside the CDR3, the full variable domain is DAMVIQNPRYQVTQFGKPVTLSCSQTLNHNVMYWYQQKSSQAPKLLFHYYDKDFNNEADTPDNFQSRRPNTSFCFLDIRSPGLGDTAMYLCATSRGTRAGQETQYFGPGTRLLVL.

This clone was seen repeatedly, ten times or more. This chain uses TRBV27 with TRBJ1-6; weak D call: TRBD1 (6 bases). Germline lookup yields CDR1 MNHEY and CDR2 SMNVEV (reference sequence). The ends were cut back, 3 bases at V and 7 bases at J, with 10 bases in the middle. The CDR3 is 14 residues long. In DNA form, the CDR3 reads TGTGCCAGCAGTTTGCGGGGGCGAAATTCACCCCTCCACTTT. As protein: CASSLRGRNSPLHF.